The clone carrying this T cell receptor beta chain was observed a few times. Its cognate antigen is unknown. These data come from a study of T-cell reconstitution after alpha-beta-depleted transplantation in children. Notes on the study in general: Day-60 TCRbeta diversity that was high in some patients was derived from surviving recipient T cells and thymic progenitors. By about two months after transplant, alpha-beta T cells reportedly arose from several hundred graft clones that had expanded. Counts and diversity of T cells one year after transplant came mostly from newly produced T cells.

During its preparation, the TCRbeta library received unique molecular identifiers. TCRdb passed the PCR reads through MiXCR, listing each CDR3 protein once. The sample has 500,000 to 650,000 distinct CDR3 sequences, 11% seen once; the top ten hold around 15%. V lost 4 bases, J lost 2 bases, and 1 base stayed unmatched. The length of the CDR3 is 13 residues. CDR1 is SGHRS, CDR2 YFSETQ, per germline. The sequence was obtained from a female patient aged 2-10 years who had a stem cell transplant for aplastic anemia, so the T cells may come from the graft donor. V and J are TRBV5-1 and TRBJ2-7; 9 nucleotides agree with TRBD2. Sample: PBMCs, mostly from graft donor cells, taken 180 days after TCRalphabeta/CD19-depleted stem cell transplant. The CDR3 loop is CASSQREAYEQYF. CDR3 nucleotides: TGCGCCAGCAGCCAGCGGGAGGCCTACGAGCAGTACTTC.